This T cell receptor (beta chain) came from a study of blood T cell repertoires in COVID-19. Study details: Acute and convalescent COVID-19 specimens originated in the United States, Italy and Spain. The analysed material was cDNA or gDNA that came from T cells, B-cell-depleted T cells, or PBMCs.

This clone was recorded only once. The authors' processing: Quantification of nucleated cells was approximated via reference gene primer amplification. Produced via immunoSEQ multiplex PCR; TCRdb's table is partial and in-frame only. V, J and clone size are taken as reported in that table, and D and trimming were inferred from the DNA itself. The table shows about 320,000 clones, with 70% to 90% occurring only once. This CDR3 contains 15 residues. V was pared by 7 bases and J by 2 bases, with 8 bases of the junction left unmatched. Looked up from germline, CDR1 is MNHEY and CDR2 is SVGAGI. V usage is TRBV6-5 and J usage is TRBJ1-1, with TRBD1 matching 9 bases. The material sequenced was peripheral blood. This TCR came from a man between 18 and 29 years old who had recovered from COVID-19. CDR3 sequence: CASTLGQGFNTEAFF. The CDR3 DNA is TGTGCCAGCACCTTGGGACAGGGCTTTAACACTGAAGCTTTCTTT.